The sequence of this T cell receptor (beta chain) was determined in a study of shared clonotypes between healthy human individuals. Overall study results and limits: Relative to memory subsets, naive subsets generally showed larger estimated richness. Clonotypes which were not shared had lower generation probabilities than clonotypes that all four donors shared.

Naive CD8 cells were CD45RO-negative, positively selected for CCR7, excluding terminally differentiated effector memory CD45RA+ cells. Genomic DNA belonging to each subset was distributed in equal measure over several immunoSEQ plates. The protocol was immunoSEQ multiplex PCR, while the TCRdb copy is restricted to in-frame clones and leaves out a portion. The sample has millions of clones; 85% to 95% are singletons. A remark on this clone: The antigen remains undetermined.

The trim removed 5 bases at V and 9 bases at J, leaving 16 bases unmatched. Germline V gives CDR1 SEHNR, CDR2 FQNEAQ (reference sequence). The CDR3 runs to 16 residues. The sequenced sample was naive CD8+ T cells from PBMCs. This TCR was sampled from a man between 18 and 35 years old in good health. Some clones in this sample may be carry-over from other donors' samples. V is TRBV7-9 and J is TRBJ2-4, with 7 bases fitting TRBD1. The CDR3 DNA reads TGTGCCAGCAGCGCAAACGTAGGGCAGGGGGTTAGCATTCAGTACTTC. Translating gives CASSANVGQGVSIQYF.